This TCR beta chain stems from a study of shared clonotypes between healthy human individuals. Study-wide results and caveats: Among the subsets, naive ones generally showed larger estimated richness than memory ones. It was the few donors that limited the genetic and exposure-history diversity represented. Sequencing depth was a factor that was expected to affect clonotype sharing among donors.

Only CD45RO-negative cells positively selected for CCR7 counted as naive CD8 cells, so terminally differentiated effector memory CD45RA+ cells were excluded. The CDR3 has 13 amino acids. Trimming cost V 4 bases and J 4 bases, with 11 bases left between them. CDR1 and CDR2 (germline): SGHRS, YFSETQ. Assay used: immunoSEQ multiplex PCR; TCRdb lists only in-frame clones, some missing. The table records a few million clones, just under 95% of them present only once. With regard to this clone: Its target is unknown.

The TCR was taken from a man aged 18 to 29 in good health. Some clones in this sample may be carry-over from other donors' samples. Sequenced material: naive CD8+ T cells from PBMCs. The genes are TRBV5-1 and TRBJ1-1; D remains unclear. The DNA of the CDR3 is TGCGCCAGCAGCCCTCGTAGCGGCACTGAAGCTTTCTTT. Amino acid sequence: CASSPRSGTEAFF.